Following are 22 T cell receptor beta chains from one sample sequenced in a study of memory CD4+ T cells and cytomegalovirus serostatus. The sort gate was single viable CD3+CD4+CD8-CD45RO+ cells for memory CD4+ T cells. Sequenced by immunoSEQ multiplex PCR; TCRdb stores in-frame clones only, minus some. The repertoire consists of around 50,000 clones, with approximately 74% occurring once and the leading ten covering roughly 1.2%. Sequenced: memory CD4+ T cells from blood. The receptor source for this set is an adult in good health and CMV-seropositive.

The gene calls are TRBV2 and TRBJ2-5; 9 bases are shared with TRBD2. Losses at the gene ends were 6 bases for V and 7 bases for J; bases not matched to a gene: 6. From germline, CDR1 is SNHLY and CDR2 FYNNEI. CDR3 length: 13 amino acids. The CDR3 DNA follows: TGTGCCAGCAGGAGACTAGCGGAGGGGACCCAGTACTTC. Translating it yields CASRRLAEGTQYF.

This chain links TRBV5-6 with TRBJ1-4, with D possibly matching TRBD1 (5 bases). The V end lost 4 bases, the J end lost 6 bases, and 16 bases lay between the germline ends. Germline CDR1 is SGHDT and CDR2 is YYEEEE. There are 15 residues in the CDR3. CDR3 loop: CASSEWGTGDEKLFF. CDR3 DNA: TGTGCCAGCAGCGAATGGGGGACCGGGGATGAAAAACTGTTTTTT.

This chain links TRBV4-1 with TRBJ2-1; 12 bases line up with TRBD2. J gave up 5 bases and V 4 bases, and 3 bases lay outside the gene matches. This CDR3 region has 15 residues. Germline CDR1 is MGHRA and CDR2 is YSYEKL. The CDR3 protein is CASSLRLAGDNEQFF. The CDR3, as DNA: TGCGCCAGCAGCCTCAGACTAGCGGGGGACAATGAGCAGTTCTTC.

V usage is TRBV7-6 and J usage is TRBJ2-5, with D possibly being TRBD1 (5 bases). CDR1 is SGHVS, CDR2 FNYEAQ, per germline. V lost 3 bases to trimming and J lost 5 bases, with 10 bases between them. The CDR3 is 13 residues long. The CDR3 spells CASSLFKGETQYF. CDR3 bases: TGTGCCAGCAGCTTGTTTAAGGGGGAGACCCAGTACTTC.

J is TRBJ2-7 and V is TRBV2, with a tentative D call TRBD1 (6 bases). Germline-derived CDR1 and CDR2 are SNHLY and FYNNEI. The CDR3 contains 13 residues. The V end lost 6 bases, the J end lost 5 bases, and 14 bases lay between the germline ends. CDR3 nucleotide sequence: TGTGCCAGCAGCCTCCGGGGACACCACGAGCAGTACTTC. Amino acid sequence: CASSLRGHHEQYF.

This clone showed up just once. The chain couples TRBV6-5 to TRBJ2-7; 11 bases agree with TRBD2. The CDR3 sequence is 15 residues long. The ends lost 6 bases at V and 2 bases at J; junction bases unmatched: 6. Germline CDR1 and CDR2: MNHEY and SVGAGI. The CDR3 is CASRPRLAGTYEQYF. DNA for the CDR3: TGTGCCAGCAGACCTCGACTAGCGGGGACCTACGAGCAGTACTTC.

V and J are TRBV5-6 and TRBJ1-2; D is ambiguous. Germline V gene sequence: CDR1 SGHDT, CDR2 YYEEEE. This CDR3 is 13 amino acids long. The V and J ends lost 7 bases and 0 bases respectively, with 10 bases between them. In nucleotides, the CDR3 is TGTGCCAGCGGCCAGCAAACTAACTATGGCTACACCTTC. This codes for CASGQQTNYGYTF.

The J gene is TRBJ1-1, the V gene TRBV5-1; tentatively, D is TRBD1 (5 bases). CDR1 SGHRS and CDR2 YFSETQ come from the germline V gene. V dropped 4 bases and J dropped 0 bases, with 13 bases sitting between them. CDR3 length equals 15 residues. DNA of the CDR3: TGCGCCAGCAGCACAACAGCGGGACTGAACACTGAAGCTTTCTTT. Translating gives CASSTTAGLNTEAFF.

The rearrangement joins TRBV5-6 to TRBJ2-5, with D hard to call. With 1 base removed from V and 5 bases from J, the gap between germline ends came to 12 bases. This CDR3 comprises 14 residues. Germline CDR1 SGHDT, CDR2 YYEEEE. The chain's CDR3 is CASSLYVRVETQYF. In DNA form, the CDR3 reads TGTGCCAGCAGCTTGTATGTTCGGGTGGAGACCCAGTACTTC.

The chain employs TRBV7-2 and TRBJ1-3; D is uncertain. The CDR3 loop spans 15 amino acids. V was cut by 4 bases and J by 0 bases, with 10 bases left in between. CDR1 and CDR2 (germline): SGHTA, FQGNSA. The CDR3 sequence is CASSWEFYSGNTIYF. In DNA, the CDR3 is TGTGCCAGCAGCTGGGAGTTCTACTCTGGAAACACCATATATTTT.

This clone was seen only once. V is TRBV5-1 and J is TRBJ2-7, with 7 bases that match TRBD1. The CDR3 totals 13 residues. The V segment lost 2 bases and the J segment 4 bases; nucleotides outside the gene matches: 3. Germline V lookup: CDR1 SGHRS, CDR2 YFSETQ. The CDR3 is CASSLDREYEQYF. CDR3 DNA: TGCGCCAGCAGCTTAGACAGGGAATACGAGCAGTACTTC.

This chain joins TRBV19 and TRBJ1-4; D perhaps matches TRBD1 (5 bases). This CDR3 contains 14 residues. V lost 4 bases, J lost 3 bases, and 9 bases lay in between. CDR1 and CDR2 from the germline V gene are LNHDA and SQIVND (reference sequence). The CDR3 protein is CASSKGHPNEKLFF. For the CDR3, the DNA is TGTGCCAGTAGTAAAGGACATCCTAATGAAAAACTGTTTTTT.

The chain is built from TRBV2 and TRBJ1-2; no definite D call. This CDR3 has 13 amino acids. V lost 4 bases, J lost 8 bases, and 14 bases lay in between. CDR1 and CDR2 (germline): SNHLY, FYNNEI. CDR3 bases: TGTGCCAGCAGTGTGTCGGGGTTCGACGGCTACACCTTC. This translates into CASSVSGFDGYTF.

J is TRBJ1-4 and V is TRBV4-1; the D is unclear. With 4 bases removed from V and 1 base from J, the gap between germline ends came to 7 bases. The CDR3 spans 14 residues. CDR1 and CDR2 (germline): MGHRA, YSYEKL. The CDR3: CASSPRGTNEKLFF. The CDR3 DNA sequence: TGCGCCAGCAGCCCCCGCGGAACTAATGAAAAACTGTTTTTT.

The chain has TRBV5-1 and TRBJ1-6, with D hard to call. Deletions cut 0 bases from V and 7 bases from J, with 8 bases between. From germline, CDR1 is SGHRS and CDR2 YFSETQ. The CDR3 has 14 residues. The chain's CDR3 is CASSLGAENSPLHF. In DNA, the CDR3 is TGCGCCAGCAGCTTGGGGGCTGAAAATTCACCCCTCCACTTT.

The CDR3 DNA reads as TGCGCCAGCAGCCTCACCGGGGCAGCGGAGTACTTC. The encoded protein is CASSLTGAAEYF. The V and J genes are TRBV10-1 and TRBJ2-7, with D possibly called TRBD1 or TRBD2 (5 bases each). V gave up 6 bases and J gave up 11 bases, with 17 bases separating them. CDR1 is WNHNN and CDR2 is SYGVQD in the germline V gene (reference sequence). CDR3 size: 12 residues.

The V and J genes are TRBV7-2 and TRBJ1-1; D might be TRBD1 (5 bases). The CDR3 consists of 16 residues. Germline assignment: CDR1 SGHTA and CDR2 FQGNSA. Trimming left V 0 bases short and J 0 bases short, with 11 bases between. The CDR3 DNA reads TGTGCCAGCAGCTTAGCGGGGGGACGGATGAACACTGAAGCTTTCTTT. Protein: CASSLAGGRMNTEAFF.

The rearrangement links TRBV5-6 to TRBJ1-2; 9 nucleotides line up with TRBD1. The CDR3 sequence is 12 residues long. The V and J ends lost 4 bases and 10 bases, in that order; junction bases with no gene match: 5. CDR1 SGHDT and CDR2 YYEEEE come from the germline V gene. The CDR3 sequence: CASSVRDRVYTF. The CDR3 nucleotides are TGTGCCAGCAGCGTCCGGGACAGGGTCTACACCTTC.

The V gene is TRBV19, the J gene TRBJ2-6; D uncertain. Germline V gene sequence: CDR1 LNHDA, CDR2 SQIVND (reference sequence). The CDR3 is made up of 17 amino acids. With 6 bases removed from V and 0 bases from J, the gap between germline ends came to 15 bases. The CDR3 loop reads CASSTLSYYSGANVLTF. For the CDR3, the DNA is TGTGCCAGTAGCACTCTTTCATATTACTCTGGGGCCAACGTCCTGACTTTC.

The chain has TRBV7-8 and TRBJ2-3; TRBD2 is a possible D gene (6 bases). V was trimmed by 4 bases and J by 1 base, leaving 15 bases between them. CDR3 length equals 16 residues. CDR1 and CDR2 from the germline V gene are SGHVS and FQNEAQ. In nucleotides, the CDR3 is TGTGCCAGCAGCTCTTACGGAGGGCGGGGCACAGATACGCAGTATTTT. It yields the protein CASSSYGGRGTDTQYF.

The chain joins TRBV10-1 to TRBJ1-1; 8 bases fit TRBD1. After removal of 0 bases from V and 9 bases from J, the junction contained 21 bases not matched to a gene. The CDR3 is 19 residues long. Per germline, CDR1 WNHNN and CDR2 SYGVQD (reference sequence). CDR3 in amino acids: CASSESSLGTGRGINKAFF. CDR3 coding DNA: TGCGCCAGCAGTGAGTCGAGCCTGGGGACAGGTCGAGGGATAAACAAAGCTTTCTTT.

CDR3 loop: CATQPWGSSYEQYF. CDR3 in DNA: TGTGCCACCCAGCCTTGGGGGAGCTCCTACGAGCAGTACTTC. The genes are TRBV2 and TRBJ2-7; the D gene could be TRBD1 or TRBD2 (5 bases each). Trimming cost V 10 bases and J 0 bases, with 16 bases left between them. CDR1 and CDR2 (germline): SNHLY, FYNNEI. The CDR3 has 14 amino acids. Based on the CDR3 plus reference TRBV2 and TRBJ2-7, the full variable domain is EPEVTQTPSHQVTQMGQEVILRCVPISNHLYFYWYRQILGQKVEFLVSFYNNEISEKSEIFDDQFSVERPDGSNFTLKIRSTKLEDSAMYFCATQPWGSSYEQYFGPGTRLTVT.